Sequencing of this TCR beta chain was carried out in a study of blood T cell repertoires in COVID-19. Study at large: Researchers got acute and convalescent COVID-19 samples from the United States, Italy and Spain.

The CDR3 consists of 13 residues. Trimming took 7 bases from V and 8 from J, leaving 17 bases between them. CDR1 and CDR2 (germline): LNHDA, SQIVND (reference sequence). TCRdb's copy holds only in-frame clones and misses some; the assay was immunoSEQ multiplex PCR. The top ten hold roughly 7% of the sample, which has over 150,000 clones, about 82% seen once. The receptor's source is a man aged 45-65 years with active or convalescent COVID-19. This chain joins TRBV19 and TRBJ1-2; D perhaps matches TRBD1 (6 bases). Sequences were obtained from peripheral blood. The CDR3 nucleotides read TGTGCCAGTAAACTATTCCAGGGGCTCGGCTACACCTTC. Protein product: CASKLFQGLGYTF.